The present TCR beta chain was sequenced within a study of blood T cell repertoires in COVID-19. There are 14 residues in the CDR3. Germline loops: CDR1 SGDLS, CDR2 YYNGEE. V lost 3 bases and J lost 2; bases outside the gene matches: 1. Some clones are missing from TCRdb's copy, which holds only in-frame ones; the method was immunoSEQ multiplex PCR. The data contain about 370,000 clones, approximately 92% of them seen just once; the ten biggest clones take up roughly 0.99%. The sample consisted of PBMCs or T cells enriched from blood (not recorded which). The chain has TRBV9 and TRBJ2-5, with 10 positions matching TRBD2. This clonotype was sampled from a man aged 18 to 29 who had recovered from COVID-19. Written as DNA, the CDR3 is TGTGCCAGCAGCGAGACTAGCGGGCAAGAGACCCAGTACTTC. It is translated as CASSETSGQETQYF.